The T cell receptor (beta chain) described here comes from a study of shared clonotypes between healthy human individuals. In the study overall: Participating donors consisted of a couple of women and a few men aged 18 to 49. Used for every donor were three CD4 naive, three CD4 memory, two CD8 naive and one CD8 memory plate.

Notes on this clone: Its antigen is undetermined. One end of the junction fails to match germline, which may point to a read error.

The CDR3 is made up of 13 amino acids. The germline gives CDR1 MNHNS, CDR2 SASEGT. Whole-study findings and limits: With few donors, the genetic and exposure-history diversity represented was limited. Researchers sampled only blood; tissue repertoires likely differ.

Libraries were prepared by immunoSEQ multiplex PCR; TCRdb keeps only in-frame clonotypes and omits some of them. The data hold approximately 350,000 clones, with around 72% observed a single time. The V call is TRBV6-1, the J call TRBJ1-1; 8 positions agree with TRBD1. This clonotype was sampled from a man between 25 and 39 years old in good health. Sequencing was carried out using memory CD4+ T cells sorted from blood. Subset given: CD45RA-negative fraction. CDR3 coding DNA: TGTGCCATCAGTTCAACAGGGGGCACTGAAGCTTTCTTT. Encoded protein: CAISSTGGTEAFF.